Detailed here is one T cell receptor beta chain. The protocol was immunoSEQ multiplex PCR, while the TCRdb copy is restricted to in-frame clones and leaves out a portion. This sample has 150,000 to 200,000 clones, with around 90% found just once. These data originate in a study of T cell responses to AZD1222 COVID-19 vaccine. Germline CDR1 and CDR2: SGHRS and YFSETQ. V dropped 5 bases and J dropped 4 bases, with 19 bases sitting between them. This CDR3 region has 16 residues. The sequence was collected from an adult who received the AZD1222 COVID-19 vaccine. Sequenced here: peripheral blood, sampled 28 days after the second AZD1222 dose. This chain links TRBV5-1 with TRBJ2-1; TRBD1 is a possible D gene (5 bases). Here the CDR3 reads CASSTTEGAGYNEQFF. The DNA of the CDR3 is TGCGCCAGCAGTACTACAGAAGGGGCAGGGTACAATGAGCAGTTCTTC.